The TCR beta chain described here comes from a study of OX40 agonist ivuxolimab in advanced cancers. General notes on the study: The costimulatory receptor OX40 (CD134) was targeted by ivuxolimab, a fully human IgG2 agonistic monoclonal antibody. Intravenous ivuxolimab was administered to patients every 2 weeks at six dose levels: 0.01, 0.1, 0.3, 1.5, 3 and 10 mg/kg. Among the approximately 50 dose-escalation patients, approximately 20 had hepatocellular carcinoma, about 15 melanoma, 9 renal cell carcinoma and 9 head and neck cancer. The dose-escalation cohort was about 86% male with a mean age of around 62 years, ranging from 23 to 79. Prior anti-PD-1, anti-PD-L1 or anti-CTLA-4 therapy was permitted, and 30% to 50% of dose-escalation patients had received checkpoint inhibitors. Partial responses occurred in three dose-escalation patients: two with cutaneous melanoma and one with hepatocellular carcinoma. The purpose of peripheral TCRbeta sequencing was to test whether ivuxolimab changed TCR sequence diversity and led to clonal T-cell expansion. The paper reports the monotherapy dose-escalation portion (N of about 54 patients) of the phase I ivuxolimab trial. Study-wide conclusions, independent of this receptor: The antigen specificity of the clonally expanded peripheral T cells was not determined. At doses of 0.1 to 3.0 mg/kg, clonal expansion of both CD4+ and CD8+ blood T cells was observed from baseline to week 6. After ivuxolimab, expanded clones were on average more numerous among CD8+ T cells than among CD4+ T cells. In partial responders in the 0.1-3.0 mg/kg groups, normalized peripheral clonal expansion was found to be among the lowest, especially among CD8+ T cells. Low levels of normalized T-cell clonal expansion were also seen in some patients who did not respond.

Patients with autoimmune disease history or receiving systemic immunosuppression were excluded from the trial. Peripheral blood for TCR sequencing was drawn from every dose cohort at baseline, at cycle 4 day 1 and at cycle 7 day 1. The samples were drawn from a first-in-human, open-label, multicenter phase I dose-escalation trial of ivuxolimab. Adults with locally advanced or metastatic head and neck squamous cell, hepatocellular, melanoma or renal cell carcinoma were enrolled in the trial. Before TCR sequencing, CD4+ T cells and CD8+ T cells from peripheral blood were sorted into separate populations. About this clone itself: Its antigen is still unknown. Per-nucleotide qualities are absent, and no much larger clonotype sits a single base away.

CDR1 MDHEN and CDR2 SYDVKM were looked up in the germline V gene. From its cysteine to its phenylalanine, the CDR3 spans 16 amino acids. Kept here is only the CDR3 DNA, which spans 48 bases and is read in frame from base 1. Between the V and J ends, shortened by 3 bases and 3 bases respectively, the junction contains 17 bases. Genomic DNA was extracted from sorted cells for sequencing of the TCRbeta CDR3 region. TCRbeta CDR3 regions were sequenced using the immunoSEQ Assay. Held by TCRdb, this immuneACCESS table contains in-frame sequences only and omits some clones. Under half of the omission traces to an unresolved V gene where checked; the cause of the rest is unknown. In this sample the table shows some 54,000 clones, 80% of which occur a single time. The top ten clones comprise roughly 4% of the sample.

Recombination connected TRBV28 to TRBJ2-5, with no confident D gene call. The origin of this receptor is an adult with an advanced solid tumor such as melanoma, head and neck, liver or kidney cancer. Sequencing was performed on CD4+ or CD8+ T cells sorted from blood, taken in a trial of the OX40 agonist ivuxolimab. The DNA is TGTGCCAGCAGTTTTAAGGGTTGGTATGGGAAAGAGACCCAGTACTTC. It specifies CASSFKGWYGKETQYF.